This T cell receptor (beta chain) was obtained from a study of cytomegalovirus exposure and HLA in healthy donors. Of note for this clone: Its antigen is undetermined.

Notes on the study in general: Most sequenced TCRs were rare (though some public TCRs occurred in many donors).

The V gene lost 5 bases and the J gene lost 0 bases, with 8 bases spanning the gap. CDR3 length: 13 residues. Germline CDR1 SQVTM, CDR2 ANQGSEA. Researchers ran the PCR with 60 Vbeta and 13 Jbeta primers. The authors' processing: Roughly 11 million shared chains were among the roughly 78 million unique TCR beta chains that a later analysis counted. The table came from immunoSEQ multiplex PCR; TCRdb's copy has only in-frame clones and leaves some out. D and trimming come from the DNA, and the V and J calls and clone size come from that table. The sample table includes roughly 120,000 clones. The TCR sequence derives from a man between 40 and 49 years old in good health and CMV-seronegative. The chain combines TRBV29-1 with TRBJ2-1; tentative D call: TRBD2 (5 bases). What was sequenced was PBMCs. The CDR3 here is CSVTGSSYNEQFF. The CDR3 region has the DNA TGCAGCGTTACGGGGAGCTCCTACAATGAGCAGTTCTTC.